This T cell receptor (beta chain) was obtained from a study of blood T cell repertoires in COVID-19. TCRdb keeps only in-frame clones here, not all; method: immunoSEQ multiplex PCR. The data contain a few hundred thousand clones, around 80% of them singletons. The CDR3 runs 15 residues. Trimming shortened V by 1 base and J by 3 bases, and 13 bases separated the two germline ends. CDR1 is SGHRS, CDR2 YFSETQ, per germline. The sequenced sample was PBMCs or T cells enriched from blood (not recorded which). This sequence joins TRBV5-1 and TRBJ1-1; D gene unclear. This TCR was sampled from a man aged 25-40 years with acute COVID-19. The CDR3 nucleotides read TGCGCCAGCAGCTTGATAAGAGGTGTTGACACTGAAGCTTTCTTT. Protein product: CASSLIRGVDTEAFF.